The 15 T cell receptor beta chains given below trace back to one sample, sequenced in a study of chemoradiotherapy in HPV16-positive cancers. Using immunoSEQ multiplex PCR, the repertoire was profiled, and TCRdb retains in-frame clones only, with some absent. Of roughly 6,000 clones listed, 70% to 85% are singletons. The sequencing here drew on tumor tissue, taken from a patient who underwent chemoradiotherapy. These receptors all come from a human donor with HPV-associated anogenital cancer.

The genes are TRBV27 and TRBJ1-6; possible D gene TRBD1, 5 bases. This CDR3 spans 13 amino acids. The germline V gene encodes CDR1 MNHEY and CDR2 SMNVEV (reference sequence). Between the trimmed V and J ends, which lost 3 bases and 9 bases, there was a span of 9 bases. The CDR3 nucleotides read TGTGCCAGCAGTTTTCAGGGAATTTCACCCCTCCACTTT. Translated, it gives CASSFQGISPLHF.

The chain joins TRBV10-3 to TRBJ2-3; D is unclear. Per germline, CDR1 ENHRY and CDR2 SYGVKD. Trimming removed 10 bases from V and 0 bases from J, with 5 bases in between. CDR3 size: 11 residues. The DNA for the CDR3 is TGTGCCACCCACAGCACAGATACGCAGTATTTT. Translating it yields CATHSTDTQYF.

In nucleotides, the CDR3 is TGTGCCAGCAGTTACTCGTCGGGGGGGCCCAACGAGCAGTTCTTC. Translation: CASSYSSGGPNEQFF. The chain joins TRBV6-5 to TRBJ2-1, with 8 bases lining up with TRBD2. Looked up from germline, CDR1 is MNHEY and CDR2 is SVGAGI. The CDR3 contains 15 residues. V was clipped by 0 bases and J by 10 bases; unmatched bases: 8.

V is TRBV4-3 and J is TRBJ1-4; no clear D. This CDR3 region has 15 residues. CDR1 and CDR2 from the germline V gene are LGHNA and YSLEER. V lost 1 base, J lost 3 bases, and 9 bases lay in between. As DNA, the CDR3 is TGCGCCAGCAGCCAAGTAGGGCAGGCTAATGAAAAACTGTTTTTT. Translation gives CASSQVGQANEKLFF.

This chain connects TRBV5-6 to TRBJ1-2, with D hard to call. Germline lookup yields CDR1 SGHDT and CDR2 YYEEEE. The germline V and J ends were trimmed by 0 bases and 1 base, with 4 bases remaining between them. The CDR3 extends over 13 amino acids. DNA of the CDR3: TGTGCCAGCAGCTTGGCATTTAACTATGGCTACACCTTC. This sequence encodes CASSLAFNYGYTF.

This clone came up once. The chain employs TRBV10-3 and TRBJ1-2; unclear D gene. The CDR3 runs 12 residues. In germline, CDR1 is ENHRY, CDR2 SYGVKD. Trimming removed 1 base from V and 6 bases from J, with 6 bases in between. CDR3 loop: CAISEFGDGYTF. The CDR3, as DNA: TGTGCCATCAGTGAGTTCGGGGATGGCTACACCTTC.

This clone was recorded once. This sequence joins TRBV13 and TRBJ1-5; tentative D call: TRBD1 (5 bases). This CDR3 has 15 residues. CDR1 is PRHDT, CDR2 FYEKMQ, per germline (reference sequence). V gave up 5 bases and J gave up 4 bases, with 15 bases separating them. CDR3 in amino acids: CASSQAGDGNQPQHF. The DNA of the CDR3 is TGTGCCAGCAGCCAAGCGGGGGATGGGAATCAGCCCCAGCATTTT.

The chain recombines TRBV5-8 with TRBJ1-6; D is ambiguous. This CDR3 contains 17 residues. CDR1 and CDR2 (germline): SGHTS, YDEGEE. Trimming pared 4 bases from V and 0 bases from J, leaving 14 bases between. The CDR3 coding sequence is TGTGCCAGCAGCCGGAAGCGGGTTGGCTCCTATAATTCACCCCTCCACTTT. Its protein is CASSRKRVGSYNSPLHF.

V is TRBV4-1 and J is TRBJ1-5; 7 bases are shared with TRBD1. J was trimmed by 6 bases and V by 1 base; bases with no gene match: 9. Germline V gene data show CDR1 as MGHRA and CDR2 as YSYEKL. The CDR3 spans 16 residues. For the CDR3, the DNA is TGCGCCAGCAGCCAAGTGGGGCAGGGGGAGGGTCAGCCCCAGCATTTT. It specifies CASSQVGQGEGQPQHF.

The gene calls are TRBV27 and TRBJ2-7; D unresolved. Looked up from germline, CDR1 is MNHEY and CDR2 is SMNVEV (reference sequence). This CDR3 spans 12 amino acids. V shed 4 bases and J shed 0 bases, with 4 bases lying between them. This CDR3 is CASSSSSYEQYF. The CDR3 coding sequence is TGTGCCAGCAGTTCTAGCTCCTACGAGCAGTACTTC.

The chain is built from TRBV28 and TRBJ1-1, with D perhaps matching TRBD1 (6 bases). V was trimmed by 8 bases and J by 4 bases, leaving 23 bases between them. The CDR3 is made up of 16 amino acids. CDR1 is MDHEN, CDR2 SYDVKM, per germline. This chain's CDR3 is CASGTRGEGGGTEAFF. The CDR3 DNA reads TGTGCCAGCGGCACTCGGGGGGAGGGAGGGGGCACTGAAGCTTTCTTT.

The chain combines TRBV5-4 with TRBJ2-3; 7 bases match TRBD1. Losses at the gene ends were 4 bases for V and 3 bases for J; bases not matched to a gene: 11. Germline values: CDR1 SGHNT, CDR2 YYREEE (reference sequence). The CDR3 consists of 16 residues. The CDR3 spells CASSPKTGARTDTQYF. The CDR3 DNA sequence: TGTGCCAGCAGCCCTAAAACAGGGGCAAGGACAGATACGCAGTATTTT.

The V call is TRBV5-1, the J call TRBJ1-2; D not certain. From germline, CDR1 is SGHRS and CDR2 YFSETQ. Trimming removed 0 bases at V and 1 base at J, with 10 bases between. This CDR3 comprises 15 residues. CDR3 nucleotide sequence: TGCGCCAGCAGCTTGGGTGTCGGTAGTAACTATGGCTACACCTTC. Translated, it gives CASSLGVGSNYGYTF.

The chain recombines TRBV5-1 with TRBJ2-7, with D perhaps TRBD1 (5 bases). The V end lost 4 bases, the J end lost 3 bases, and 11 bases lay between the germline ends. CDR3 length equals 13 residues. Per germline, CDR1 SGHRS and CDR2 YFSETQ. The CDR3 reads CASSTQQDYEQYF. The CDR3 nucleotides read TGCGCCAGCAGCACTCAACAGGACTACGAGCAGTACTTC.

This clone was recorded once. The genes are TRBV6-5 and TRBJ1-5, with a possible D match to TRBD1 (6 bases). V gave up 6 bases and J gave up 3 bases, with 9 bases separating them. The CDR3 is 13 amino acids. Looked up from germline, CDR1 is MNHEY and CDR2 is SVGAGI. CDR3 nucleotide sequence: TGTGCCAGCAGGACAGGCCCCAATCAGCCCCAGCATTTT. Translating it yields CASRTGPNQPQHF.